This T cell receptor beta chain was identified in a study of blood T cell repertoires in COVID-19. CDR3 length: 13 residues. CDR1 and CDR2 (germline): SGHAT, FQNNGV. The V end was cut by 3 bases, the J end by 3 bases, with 9 bases between. Assay used: immunoSEQ multiplex PCR; TCRdb lists only in-frame clones, some missing. The profile shows around 250,000 clones, about nine tenths of them singletons. Sequencing was performed on PBMCs or T cells enriched from blood (not recorded which). The chain joins TRBV11-2 to TRBJ2-7; no reliable D call. The clonotype was recovered from a young man who had recovered from COVID-19. The CDR3 DNA reads TGTGCCAGCAGCTTCAGCGAGATCTACGAGCAGTACTTC. The encoded protein is CASSFSEIYEQYF.